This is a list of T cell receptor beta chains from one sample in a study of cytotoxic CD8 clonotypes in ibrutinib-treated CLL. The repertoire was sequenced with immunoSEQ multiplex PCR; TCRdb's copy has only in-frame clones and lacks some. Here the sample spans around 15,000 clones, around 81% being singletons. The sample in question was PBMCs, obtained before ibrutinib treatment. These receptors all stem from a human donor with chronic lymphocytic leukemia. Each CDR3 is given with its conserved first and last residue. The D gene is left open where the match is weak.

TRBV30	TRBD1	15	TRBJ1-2	CAWSVGTGGHYGYTF	TGTGCCTGGAGTGTCGGGACAGGGGGACACTATGGCTACACCTTC
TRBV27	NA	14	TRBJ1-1	CASKDLSVNTEAFF	TGTGCCAGCAAAGACTTGTCGGTGAACACTGAAGCTTTCTTT
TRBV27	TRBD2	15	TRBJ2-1	CASRHGEGPYNEQFF	TGTGCCAGCCGTCACGGGGAGGGACCCTACAATGAGCAGTTCTTC
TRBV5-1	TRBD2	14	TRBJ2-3	CASSRDREEDTQYF	TGCGCCAGCAGTAGGGACCGGGAGGAAGATACGCAGTATTTT
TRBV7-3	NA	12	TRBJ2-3	CASSLYGDTQYF	TGTGCCAGCAGCTTATATGGGGATACGCAGTATTTT
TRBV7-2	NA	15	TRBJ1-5	CASSLSRGINQPQHF	TGTGCCAGCAGCTTAAGTCGGGGTATAAATCAGCCCCAGCATTTT
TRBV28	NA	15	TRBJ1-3	CASSPRGSLGNTIYF	TGTGCCAGCAGTCCTAGGGGGTCTCTGGGAAACACCATATATTTT
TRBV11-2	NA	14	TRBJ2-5	CASSLGGGSETQYF	TGTGCCAGCAGCTTAGGGGGGGGCTCAGAGACCCAGTACTTC
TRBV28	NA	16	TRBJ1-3	CASSRWDTSSGNTIYF	TGTGCCAGCAGCCGATGGGACACTTCCTCTGGAAACACCATATATTTT
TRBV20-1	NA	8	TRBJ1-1	CSFPEAFF	TGCAGTTTTCCTGAAGCTTTCTTT
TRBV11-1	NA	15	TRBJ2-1	CASSLTSSSYNEQFF	TGTGCCAGCAGCCTAACTAGCTCCTCCTACAATGAGCAGTTCTTC
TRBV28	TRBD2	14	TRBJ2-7	CASSSPSGRGEQYF	TGTGCCAGCAGTTCTCCTAGCGGGAGAGGCGAGCAGTACTTC
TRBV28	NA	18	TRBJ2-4	CASIRAERDRLAKNIQYF	TGTGCCAGCATTAGGGCAGAGAGGGATCGATTAGCCAAAAACATTCAGTACTTC
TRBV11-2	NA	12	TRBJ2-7	CASSSPPYEQYF	TGTGCCAGCAGTTCGCCTCCCTACGAGCAGTACTTC
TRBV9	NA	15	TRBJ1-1	CASSEPPVLNTEAFF	TGTGCCAGCAGCGAGCCTCCCGTGCTGAACACTGAAGCTTTCTTT
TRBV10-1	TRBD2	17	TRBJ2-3	CASSDSIAGLFPDTQYF	TGCGCCAGCAGTGACTCTATAGCGGGTCTCTTCCCAGATACGCAGTATTTT
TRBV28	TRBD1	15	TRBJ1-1	CASSALDRVNTEAFF	TGTGCCAGCAGTGCCCTCGACAGGGTGAATACTGAAGCTTTCTTT
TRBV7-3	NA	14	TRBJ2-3	CASSPNGQRDTQYF	TGTGCCAGCAGCCCTAATGGACAGAGAGATACGCAGTATTTT
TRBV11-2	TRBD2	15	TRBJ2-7	CASSFKLAEDYEQYF	TGTGCCAGCAGCTTCAAACTAGCGGAGGACTACGAGCAGTACTTC
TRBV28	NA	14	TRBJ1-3	CASRGPLSGNTIYF	TGTGCCAGCAGAGGGCCGCTCTCTGGAAACACCATATATTTT
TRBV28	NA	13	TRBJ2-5	CASRRQDQETQYF	TGTGCCAGCAGGCGACAGGACCAAGAGACCCAGTACTTC
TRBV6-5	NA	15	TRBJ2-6	CASSYGQTGANVLTF	TGTGCCAGCAGTTACGGGCAGACTGGGGCCAACGTCCTGACTTTC